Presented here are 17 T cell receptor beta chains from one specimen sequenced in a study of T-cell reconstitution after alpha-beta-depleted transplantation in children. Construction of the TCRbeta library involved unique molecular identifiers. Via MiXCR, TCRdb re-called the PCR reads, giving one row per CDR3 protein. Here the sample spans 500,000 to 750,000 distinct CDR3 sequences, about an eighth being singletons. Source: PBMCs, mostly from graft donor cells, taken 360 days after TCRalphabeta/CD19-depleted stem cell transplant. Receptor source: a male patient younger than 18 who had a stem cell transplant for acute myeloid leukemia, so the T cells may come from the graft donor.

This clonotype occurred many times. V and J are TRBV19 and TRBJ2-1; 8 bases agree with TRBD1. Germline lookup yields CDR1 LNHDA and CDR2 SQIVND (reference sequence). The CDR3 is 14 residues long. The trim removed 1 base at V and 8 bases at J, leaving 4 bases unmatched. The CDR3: CASSIAGGKYEQFF. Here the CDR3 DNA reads TGTGCCAGTAGTATAGCAGGGGGCAAATATGAGCAGTTCTTC.

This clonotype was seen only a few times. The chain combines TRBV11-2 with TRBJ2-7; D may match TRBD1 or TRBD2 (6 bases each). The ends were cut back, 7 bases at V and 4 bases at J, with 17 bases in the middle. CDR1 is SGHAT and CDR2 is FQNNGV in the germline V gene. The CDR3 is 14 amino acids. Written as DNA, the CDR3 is TGTGCCAGCACATTTCCGGGGGCTAGATACGAGCAGTACTTC. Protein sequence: CASTFPGARYEQYF.

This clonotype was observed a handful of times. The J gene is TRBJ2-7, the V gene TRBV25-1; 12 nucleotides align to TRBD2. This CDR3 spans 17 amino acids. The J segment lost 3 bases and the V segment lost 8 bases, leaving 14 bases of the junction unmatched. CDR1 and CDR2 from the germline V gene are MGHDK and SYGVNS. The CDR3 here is CASSGQRGLAGLYEQYF. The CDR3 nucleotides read TGTGCCAGCTCCGGACAGCGTGGACTAGCGGGACTCTACGAGCAGTACTTC.

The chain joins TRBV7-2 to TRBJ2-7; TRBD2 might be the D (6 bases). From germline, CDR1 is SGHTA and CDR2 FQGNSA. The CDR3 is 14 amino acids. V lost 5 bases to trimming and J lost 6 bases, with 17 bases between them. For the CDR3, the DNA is TGTGCCAGCAGCCCGGGACTCATCCTACTCGAGCAGTACTTC. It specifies CASSPGLILLEQYF.

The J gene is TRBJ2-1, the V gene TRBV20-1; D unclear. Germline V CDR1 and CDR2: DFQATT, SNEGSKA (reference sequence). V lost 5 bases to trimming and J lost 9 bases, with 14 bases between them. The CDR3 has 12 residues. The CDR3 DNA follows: TGCAGTGCTCGCCTGGTCCTAGGTGAGCAGTTCTTC. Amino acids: CSARLVLGEQFF.

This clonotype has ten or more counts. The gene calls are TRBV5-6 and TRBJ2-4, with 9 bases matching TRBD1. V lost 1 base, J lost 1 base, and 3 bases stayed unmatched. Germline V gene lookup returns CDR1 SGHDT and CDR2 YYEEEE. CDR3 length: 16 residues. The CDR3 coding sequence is TGTGCCAGCAGCTTGACAGGGGGCCGCGCCAAAAACATTCAGTACTTC. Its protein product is CASSLTGGRAKNIQYF.

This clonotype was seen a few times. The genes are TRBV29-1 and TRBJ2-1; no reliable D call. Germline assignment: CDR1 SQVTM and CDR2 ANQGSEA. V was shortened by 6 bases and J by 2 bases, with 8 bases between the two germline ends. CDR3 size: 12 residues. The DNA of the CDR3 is TGCAGCGTGGGTGTACCCTACAATGAGCAGTTCTTC. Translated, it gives CSVGVPYNEQFF.

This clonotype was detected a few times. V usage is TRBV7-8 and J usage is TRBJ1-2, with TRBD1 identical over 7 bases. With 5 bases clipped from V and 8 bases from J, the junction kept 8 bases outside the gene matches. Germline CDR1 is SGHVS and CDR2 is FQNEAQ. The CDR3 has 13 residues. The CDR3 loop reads CASSRDRVGGYTF. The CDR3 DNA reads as TGTGCCAGCAGCCGAGACAGGGTCGGCGGCTACACCTTC. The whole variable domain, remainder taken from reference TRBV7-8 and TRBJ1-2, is GAGVSQSPRYKVAKRGQDVALRCDPISGHVSLFWYQQALGQGPEFLTYFQNEAQLDKSGLPSDRFFAERPEGSVSTLKIQRTQQEDSAVYLCASSRDRVGGYTFGSGTRLTVV.

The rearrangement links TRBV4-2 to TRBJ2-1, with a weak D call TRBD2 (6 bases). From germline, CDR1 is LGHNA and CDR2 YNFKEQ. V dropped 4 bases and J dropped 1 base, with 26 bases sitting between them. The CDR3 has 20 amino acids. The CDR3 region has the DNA TGTGCCAGCAGCCCCCTGCGAGCGGGCAAGAGCGCAAAGTCCTACAATGAGCAGTTCTTC. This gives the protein CASSPLRAGKSAKSYNEQFF.

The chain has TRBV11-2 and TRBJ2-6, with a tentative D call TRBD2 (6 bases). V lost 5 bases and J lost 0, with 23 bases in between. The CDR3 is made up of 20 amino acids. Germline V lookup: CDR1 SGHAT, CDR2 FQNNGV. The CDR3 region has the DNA TGTGCCAGCAGCGGGCTAGCGATTCGGGTCATCAACTCTGGGGCCAACGTCCTGACTTTC. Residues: CASSGLAIRVINSGANVLTF.

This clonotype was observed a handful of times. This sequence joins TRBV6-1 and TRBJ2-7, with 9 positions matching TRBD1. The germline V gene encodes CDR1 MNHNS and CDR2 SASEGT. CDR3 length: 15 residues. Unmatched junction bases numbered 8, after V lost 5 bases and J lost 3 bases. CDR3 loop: CASSRGGQGLYEQYF. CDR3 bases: TGTGCCAGCAGTCGTGGGGGACAGGGCCTCTACGAGCAGTACTTC.

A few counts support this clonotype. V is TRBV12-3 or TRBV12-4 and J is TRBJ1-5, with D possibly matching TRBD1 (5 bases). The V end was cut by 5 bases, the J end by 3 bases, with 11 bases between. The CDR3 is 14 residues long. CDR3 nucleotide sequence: TGTGCCAGCAGTCCGGGACCGATCAATCAGCCCCAGCATTTT. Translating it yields CASSPGPINQPQHF.

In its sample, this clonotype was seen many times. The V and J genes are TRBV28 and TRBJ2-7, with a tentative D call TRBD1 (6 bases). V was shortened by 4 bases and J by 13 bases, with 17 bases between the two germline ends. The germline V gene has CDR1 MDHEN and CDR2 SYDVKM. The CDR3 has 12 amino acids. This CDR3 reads CASSSNRVQFYF. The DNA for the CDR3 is TGTGCCAGCAGTTCTAACAGGGTACAATTTTACTTC.

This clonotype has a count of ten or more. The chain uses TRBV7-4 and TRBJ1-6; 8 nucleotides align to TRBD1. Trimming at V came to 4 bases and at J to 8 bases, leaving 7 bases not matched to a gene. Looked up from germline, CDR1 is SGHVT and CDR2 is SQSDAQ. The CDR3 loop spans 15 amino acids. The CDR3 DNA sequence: TGTGCCAGCAGCTCAGGACAGGGTATTGATTCACCCCTCCACTTT. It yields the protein CASSSGQGIDSPLHF.

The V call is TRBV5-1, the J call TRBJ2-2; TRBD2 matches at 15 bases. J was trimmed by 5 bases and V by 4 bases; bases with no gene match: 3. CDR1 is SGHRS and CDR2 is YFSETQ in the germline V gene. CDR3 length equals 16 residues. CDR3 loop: CASSTGLAGGTGELFF. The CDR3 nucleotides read TGCGCCAGCAGCACGGGACTAGCGGGAGGAACCGGGGAGCTGTTTTTT. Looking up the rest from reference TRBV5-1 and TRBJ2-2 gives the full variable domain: KAGVTQTPRYLIKTRGQQVTLSCSPISGHRSVSWYQQTPGQGLQFLFEYFSETQRNKGNFPGRFSGRQFSNSRSEMNVSTLELGDSALYLCASSTGLAGGTGELFFGEGSRLTVL.

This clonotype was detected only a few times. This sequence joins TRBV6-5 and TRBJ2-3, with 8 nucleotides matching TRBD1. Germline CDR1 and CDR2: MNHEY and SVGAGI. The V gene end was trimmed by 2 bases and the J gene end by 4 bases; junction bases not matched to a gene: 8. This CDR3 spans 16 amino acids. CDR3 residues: CASSYRRTGLPDTQYF. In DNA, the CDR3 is TGTGCCAGCAGTTACCGGAGGACAGGGCTTCCAGATACGCAGTATTTT.

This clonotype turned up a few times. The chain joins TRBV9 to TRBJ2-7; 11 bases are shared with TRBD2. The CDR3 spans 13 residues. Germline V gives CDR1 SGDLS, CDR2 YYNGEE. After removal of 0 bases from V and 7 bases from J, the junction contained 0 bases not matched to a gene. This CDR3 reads CASSVGLAGEQYF. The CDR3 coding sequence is TGTGCCAGCAGCGTAGGACTAGCGGGGGAGCAGTACTTC.